This T cell receptor beta chain comes out of a study of identical twins. V dropped 5 bases and J dropped 9; count of bases not matched to a gene: 3. CDR3 length equals 12 residues. Germline V gives CDR1 SGHAT, CDR2 FQNNGV. All donors were healthy, and all were Caucasian. Unique molecular identifiers were present on the cDNA, and a universal primer site came from template switching. TCRdb analysed the 5' RACE reads with MiXCR anew, one entry per CDR3 protein. The data show around 690,000 distinct CDR3 sequences, with around 21% seen just once and around 4.4% held by the top ten. These sequences were also reported in another study, on T cells expressing NK-cell markers. According to that study: In the group of eight sequenced donors, seven were HCMV-seropositive and one was seronegative. In a group of 5 or 6 donors, dominant NKG2C+ clonotypes represented about 1.0-7.5% of CD8+ T cells.

The source is a woman younger than 35 in good health. This chain joins TRBV11-2 and TRBJ2-1; 8 bases are a match to TRBD1. Sequences were obtained from PBMCs. CDR3 residues: CASSTQGVEQFF. The DNA of the CDR3 is TGTGCCAGCAGCACACAGGGGGTTGAGCAGTTCTTC.